The subject of this entry is one T cell receptor beta chain. After isolation, RNA underwent reverse transcription to generate cDNA as the sequencing template. The assay was immunoSEQ multiplex PCR, and TCRdb's table has in-frame clones only and misses some. The sample has about 130,000 clones, 45% to 65% seen once. PBMCs provided sorted CD4+ and CD8+ T cells. The data stem from a study of CD8+ T cells in alopecia areata. Study overall: Tofacitinib treatment spanned 6 to 18 months, with 6 months off drug afterward.

Germline CDR1 SNHLY, CDR2 FYNNEI. CDR3 length: 14 residues. The V end was cut by 5 bases, the J end by 9 bases, with 14 bases between. Sequenced material: CD4+ T cells sorted from blood, taken at week 0. The chain uses TRBV2 and TRBJ1-6; maybe TRBD1 (6 bases). The source of this sequence is a human donor with alopecia areata. The CDR3 sequence: CASSPNREGSPLHF. The CDR3 DNA is TGTGCCAGCAGTCCGAACAGGGAGGGTTCACCCCTCCACTTT.